This T cell receptor beta chain comes out of a study of a mutant IDH1 vaccine in newly diagnosed glioma (dated by TCRdb to the early 2020s). With respect to the entire study: In the chemotherapy-containing groups, vaccination started alongside temozolomide cycles, whereas in patients who had radiotherapy alone it started 4-6 weeks after radiotherapy. The approximately 30 treated patients were roughly 62% male and approximately 40% female, with a mean age of about 38 years. Peripheral blood was drawn at six visits: V03 (baseline), V05, V07, V10, V12 and V13. For exploratory analyses, approximately 23 treated patients had longitudinal TCRB deep sequencing done wherever samples were available. Prior to enrollment, patients had been given standard therapy consisting of radiotherapy alone, temozolomide alone, or radiochemotherapy with temozolomide, with the combination given to most patients. The week-35 safety follow-up was designated visit V12, and the week-47 end of study was designated visit V13.

With respect to this clone: Which antigen it targets is not known. No much larger clone is present one base from it, and per-base qualities are unavailable.

Explained via the paper, the time point label denotes: week 47, end of study. A 20-mer mutant IDH1 peptide at 300 micrograms in Montanide made up each vaccine dose, which was injected subcutaneously together with topical imiquimod. Patients received eight vaccinations in weeks 1, 3, 5, 7, 11, 15, 19 and 23, corresponding to visits V03 through V10. Donors had newly diagnosed WHO grade 3 or 4 IDH1-mutant astrocytomas with loss of nuclear ATRX. The samples were drawn from NOA16, a multicentre, single-arm, open-label phase I trial in Germany that tested a mutant IDH1 peptide vaccine in humans for the first time. The DNeasy Blood and Tissue Kit was used to extract genomic DNA from EDTA blood for TCRB sequencing. The library was made by the immunoSEQ multiplex PCR assay. Following the manufacturer's protocol, the hsTCRB Kit was used to amplify rearranged TCR beta chain sequences. Sequencing of TCRB libraries was carried out on an Illumina MiSeq. The published analysis was carried out like this. The kit vendor's proprietary platform handled demultiplexing, trimming and gene mapping. TCRdb mirrors the immuneACCESS table, restricted to in-frame sequences. Some clones are absent from its copies; in checked studies, under half trace to an unresolved V gene, and the reason for the others is unknown. V, J and clone size derive from that table, while D and trimming were established from the DNA sequence. The sample table records approximately 56,000 clones; almost 65% of these occur just once. 4% to 5.5% of the sample lies in the top ten.

CDR1 and CDR2, per the germline V gene, are SGHRS and YFSETQ. Trimming leaves V shorter by 4 bases and J shorter by 7 bases, with the junction holding 3 bases beyond the gene matches. The CDR3 holds 13 amino acids from the cysteine to the phenylalanine. The DNA shown is the 39-base CDR3, in frame from base 1. Points the paper makes about the study in general: Vaccine-induced immune responses across multiple MHC alleles were detected in roughly 94% of patients. Selection of PBMC samples for TCRB deep sequencing was based on availability. No apparent relationship was observed between pseudoprogression and alterations in the top peripheral T cell clonotypes detected by TCRB sequencing. According to the authors, sample limitations meant that analyses of patient blood samples could not be reproduced.

The TCR sequence derives from a man aged 35-49 years with glioma. Some clones in this sample may be carry-over from other donors' samples. This chain joins TRBV5-1 to TRBJ2-5; TRBD2 lines up with 11 middle nucleotides. Sequenced material: peripheral blood mononuclear cells (PBMCs), taken from a glioma patient whose treatment included an IDH1 peptide vaccine. The CDR3 is CASSPGTSGTQYF. The DNA is as follows: TGCGCCAGCAGCCCTGGGACTAGCGGGACCCAGTACTTC.